These 5 T cell receptor beta chains share one sample of origin, sequenced in a study of T cells in Graves' hyperthyroidism and ophthalmopathy (dated by TCRdb to between 2018 and 2021). Library construction relied on multiplex PCR. Instrument on record: Illumina HiSeq 2000. Amplification of TCR beta CDR3 regions was carried out from RNA transcripts. A first-round RT-PCR of the TCR CDR3 used the HTBI primer set with the Qiagen OneStep RT-PCR kit. TCRdb redid the processing of the public reads, applying fastp at Q25 and MiXCR, and retained in-frame beta chains. Here each entry gathers all rows of one CDR3 protein and keeps the most common genes and DNA. Within this sample are 450,000 to 650,000 distinct CDR3 sequences, with approximately 15% of them counted one time only. Clones ranked in the top ten supply more than 6% of the sample. Sequences were obtained from blood. These receptor sequences come from a woman under 30 with Graves' ophthalmopathy.

This clonotype appeared many times. V is TRBV5-6 and J is TRBJ2-7; D may be TRBD2 (5 bases). There are 14 residues in the CDR3. The germline gives CDR1 SGHDT, CDR2 YYEEEE. With 2 bases removed from V and 3 bases from J, the gap between germline ends came to 12 bases. The CDR3 reads CASSFRYRGYEQYF. CDR3 sequence (DNA): TGTGCCAGCAGCTTTAGGTACCGGGGCTACGAGCAGTACTTC.

Ten or more counts support this clonotype. The V call is TRBV7-6, the J call TRBJ2-7, with D unresolved. V dropped 4 bases and J dropped 7 bases, with 20 bases sitting between them. The germline gives CDR1 SGHVS, CDR2 FNYEAQ. The CDR3 runs 15 residues. The CDR3 DNA is TGTGCCAGCAGCTCCGATGTGGGCCTACTTAGGGAGCAGTACTTC. It translates to CASSSDVGLLREQYF.

This clonotype was recorded a few times. V usage is TRBV7-2 and J usage is TRBJ2-1, with D tentatively TRBD2 (7 bases). The V end was cut by 1 base, the J end by 9 bases, with 22 bases between. In germline, CDR1 is SGHTA, CDR2 FQGNSA. This CDR3 is built from 17 residues. The CDR3 reads CASSLGGWGEGDGEQFF. The CDR3 nucleotides read TGTGCCAGCAGCTTAGGGGGTTGGGGGGAGGGGGACGGTGAGCAGTTCTTC.

This clonotype was seen ten or more times. The CDR3 sequence: CASKFTSGRPGSHEQFF. Here the CDR3 DNA reads TGTGCCAGCAAATTCACTAGCGGGAGGCCGGGCTCGCATGAGCAGTTCTTC. The chain has TRBV6-1 and TRBJ2-1; 12 bases fit TRBD2. J gave up 8 bases and V 7 bases, and 15 bases lay outside the gene matches. There are 17 residues in the CDR3. Per germline, CDR1 MNHNS and CDR2 SASEGT.

In this sample, this clonotype turned up many times. This chain joins TRBV5-1 and TRBJ1-2, with D possibly matching TRBD1 (5 bases). There are 13 residues in the CDR3. With 1 base removed from V and 8 bases from J, the gap between germline ends came to 12 bases. CDR1 and CDR2 (germline): SGHRS, YFSETQ. The CDR3 coding sequence is TGCGCCAGCAGCTTGAACCCTGCAGGGGGCTACACCTTC. It encodes CASSLNPAGGYTF.